This TCR beta chain comes out of a study of CD8+CD57+ T cells in acquired aplastic anemia. Findings of the study overall: The study identified twenty-nine CD8+ CDR3 sequences shared by patients and controls. Between the patient and control groups, CD8+ Simpson's diversity did not differ significantly.

Per germline, CDR1 MNHNS and CDR2 SASEGT. After removal of 5 bases from V and 6 bases from J, the junction contained 5 bases not matched to a gene. This CDR3 comprises 13 residues. Patients sequenced had flow cytometry evidence of CD8+CD57+ cell expansion. At least ten counts were recorded for this clonotype. The antigen is not known. TCR beta VDJ and CDR3 profiling used genomic DNA as template. TCRdb processed the reads anew with MiXCR; each CDR3 protein has one entry. The top ten clones hold less than 1% of a sample with under 500,000 distinct CDR3 sequences, around 30% of them seen once. Material: sorted CD4+, CD8+, or CD8+CD57+ T cells (not recorded which) from PBMCs. This TCR was recovered from a human donor with aplastic anemia. The gene calls are TRBV6-1 and TRBJ1-2; TRBD1 matches 8 bases. This CDR3 reads CASSLRTGNGYTF. CDR3 sequence (DNA): TGTGCCAGCAGTCTGAGGACAGGGAATGGCTACACCTTC.